This paragraph reports one TCR beta chain. This entry belongs to a study of control samples from healthy donors and cancer patients. The CDR3 covers 16 residues. The ends lost 2 bases at V and 0 bases at J; junction bases unmatched: 4. Germline assignment: CDR1 SGHAT and CDR2 FQDESV (reference sequence). Repertoires were generated with immunoSEQ multiplex PCR, while TCRdb's copy carries only in-frame clones and drops some. The repertoire holds 70,000 or so clones, about 87% seen once, with 25% to 30% in the top ten. The origin of this receptor is a man aged 45-65 years in good health. The chain couples TRBV11-1 to TRBJ2-1, with TRBD1 matching over 7 bases. Sequencing was performed on blood. DNA of the CDR3: TGTGCCAGCAGCTTACGGGGACAGACCTCCTACAATGAGCAGTTCTTC. Translating it yields CASSLRGQTSYNEQFF.